These 25 T cell receptor beta chains came from one sample sequenced in a study of T cell repertoires in cytomegalovirus infection. TCRdb itself ran the reads through MiXCR, one entry per CDR3 protein. This table has roughly 320,000 distinct CDR3 sequences, roughly 9.5% appearing once. Source material: PBMCs. Source of these receptors: a human donor in good health (CMV status not recorded). Some clones in this sample may be carry-over from other donors' samples.

The chain joins TRBV11-2 to TRBJ2-7, with D possibly matching TRBD1 (5 bases). The length of the CDR3 is 13 residues. Germline V gene data show CDR1 as SGHAT and CDR2 as FQNNGV. The ends were cut back, 6 bases at V and 5 bases at J, with 14 bases in the middle. The CDR3 DNA sequence: TGTGCCAGCAGGACAGTTTTTCGAGACGAGCAGTACTTC. This gives the protein CASRTVFRDEQYF.

In this sample, this clonotype turned up a few times. The V call is TRBV5-3, the J call TRBJ2-3; 10 bases are shared with TRBD2. TRBV5-3 is sorted into the ORF group, with uncertain function. V dropped 4 bases and J dropped 5; count of bases not matched to a gene: 7. The CDR3 covers 15 residues. CDR3 bases: TGTGCCAGAAGCCCCCGGGTAGCGGGGGGAGATACGCAGTATTTT. This encodes CARSPRVAGGDTQYF.

This chain connects TRBV24-1 to TRBJ2-1; D possibly corresponds to TRBD1 (5 bases). CDR1 KGHDR and CDR2 SFDVKD come from the germline V gene. Trimming cost V 3 bases and J 4 bases, with 9 bases left between them. There are 14 residues in the CDR3. The CDR3 DNA sequence: TGTGCCACCAGTGATCTACGACAGTACAATGAGCAGTTCTTC. It specifies CATSDLRQYNEQFF.

The table lists this clonotype with a few counts. The chain recombines TRBV19 with TRBJ1-6; 9 nucleotides agree with TRBD1. The CDR3 totals 16 residues. The germline CDR1 and CDR2 sequences are LNHDA and SQIVND (reference sequence). The V and J ends lost 5 bases and 10 bases, in that order; junction bases with no gene match: 12. CDR3 sequence reads: CASSPTGGQGRSPLHF. Written as DNA, the CDR3 is TGTGCCAGTAGTCCTACTGGGGGACAGGGCAGATCACCCCTCCACTTT.

This clonotype has a count of ten or more. The gene calls are TRBV4-1 and TRBJ2-1; unclear D gene. Germline CDR1 and CDR2: MGHRA and YSYEKL. V was cut by 0 bases and J by 0 bases, with 9 bases left in between. CDR3 length: 16 amino acids. CDR3: CASSQDRSSSYNEQFF. For the CDR3, the DNA is TGCGCCAGCAGCCAAGATAGGTCAAGCTCCTACAATGAGCAGTTCTTC.

Many counts were recorded for this clonotype. This sequence joins TRBV7-2 and TRBJ1-2, with D possibly being TRBD1 (5 bases). The CDR3 has 15 residues. V was pared by 7 bases and J by 6 bases, with 21 bases between. Germline CDR1 is SGHTA and CDR2 is FQGNSA. The CDR3 here is CASTLRDLDWDGYTF. CDR3 bases: TGTGCCAGCACCCTCCGGGACCTTGACTGGGATGGCTACACCTTC.

V is TRBV20-1 and J is TRBJ1-1; D perhaps matches TRBD1 (6 bases). This CDR3 region has 15 residues. The ends were cut back, 1 base at V and 5 bases at J, with 17 bases in the middle. CDR1 and CDR2 from the germline V gene are DFQATT and SNEGSKA (reference sequence). This CDR3 reads CSARGPGQGKTEAFF. CDR3 sequence (DNA): TGCAGTGCTAGAGGGCCGGGGCAGGGGAAGACTGAAGCTTTCTTT.

This clonotype was seen a handful of times. The chain joins TRBV4-2 to TRBJ1-2, with D tentatively TRBD1 (5 bases). Germline assignment: CDR1 LGHNA and CDR2 YNFKEQ. The CDR3 has 16 residues. Trimming shortened V by 0 bases and J by 5 bases, and 16 bases separated the two germline ends. The CDR3 DNA follows: TGTGCCAGCAGCCAAGATACTCAGGACACTACATATGGCTACACCTTC. This codes for CASSQDTQDTTYGYTF.

The rearrangement links TRBV7-2 to TRBJ1-2; D is undetermined. V shed 1 base and J shed 4 bases, with 13 bases lying between them. The CDR3 is 15 residues long. CDR1 and CDR2 (germline): SGHTA, FQGNSA. CDR3 in DNA: TGTGCCAGCAGCTTAGTCCCGGCCTTCGTCTATGGCTACACCTTC. Its protein is CASSLVPAFVYGYTF.

There are many counts of this clonotype. This rearrangement joins TRBV7-2 to TRBJ2-7; no clear D. V was shortened by 2 bases and J by 2 bases, with 13 bases between the two germline ends. Looked up from germline, CDR1 is SGHTA and CDR2 is FQGNSA. CDR3 size: 15 residues. CDR3: CASSLSQATTYEQYF. The CDR3 coding sequence is TGTGCCAGCAGCTTATCCCAGGCCACGACCTACGAGCAGTACTTC. Full variable domain (rest looked up from reference TRBV7-2 and TRBJ2-7): GAGVSQSPSNKVTEKGKDVELRCDPISGHTALYWYRQSLGQGLEFLIYFQGNSAPDKSGLPSDRFSAERTGGSVSTLTIQRTQQEDSAVYLCASSLSQATTYEQYFGPGTRLTVT.

V is TRBV29-1 and J is TRBJ1-2, with a possible D match to TRBD1 (6 bases). Germline V gives CDR1 SQVTM, CDR2 ANQGSEA. This CDR3 has 14 amino acids. The ends were cut back, 5 bases at V and 8 bases at J, with 21 bases in the middle. The CDR3 loop reads CSVSHKGGGDGYTF. In DNA form, the CDR3 reads TGCAGCGTTTCCCACAAGGGGGGGGGCGACGGCTACACCTTC.

The CDR3 nucleotides read TGTGCCAGCAGCCAAGGAAGTACCGGGGGATACGAGCAGTACTTC. As protein: CASSQGSTGGYEQYF. The chain recombines TRBV4-2 with TRBJ2-7; D possibly corresponds to TRBD2 (6 bases). This CDR3 is built from 15 residues. Germline values: CDR1 LGHNA, CDR2 YNFKEQ. Trimming cost V 1 base and J 4 bases, with 14 bases left between them.

In its sample, this clonotype was seen many times. This chain links TRBV12-3 or TRBV12-4 with TRBJ2-7; 7 nucleotides agree with TRBD1. The trim removed 6 bases at V and 6 bases at J, leaving 5 bases unmatched. This CDR3 region has 12 residues. In DNA, the CDR3 is TGTGCCAGCAGCCCAGGGACAGCCGAGCAGTACTTC. Its translation: CASSPGTAEQYF.

Details on this clonotype: This may be a read error: a much more frequent sequence differs by one nucleotide. The V call is TRBV4-1, the J call TRBJ2-7; 12 bases map to TRBD2. The germline gives CDR1 MGHRA, CDR2 YSYEKL. The CDR3 is 17 residues long. Trimming took 0 bases from V and 6 from J; bases not matched to a gene: 9. The CDR3 sequence: CASSQDGSRGLAGEQYF. The DNA of the CDR3 is TGCGCCAGCAGCCAAGATGGTTCCAGGGGACTAGCGGGCGAGCAGTACTTC.

At least ten counts were recorded for this clonotype. The chain is built from TRBV10-3 and TRBJ2-7, with D uncertain. CDR1 is ENHRY and CDR2 is SYGVKD in the germline V gene. V was pared by 0 bases and J by 3 bases, with 9 bases between. The CDR3 is 14 amino acids. The CDR3 is CAISESGRSYEQYF. The CDR3, as DNA: TGTGCCATCAGTGAGTCAGGCAGGAGCTACGAGCAGTACTTC.

At least ten counts were recorded for this clonotype. This chain uses TRBV4-3 with TRBJ1-1, with 12 nucleotides matching TRBD1. V lost 4 bases and J lost 4; bases outside the gene matches: 7. CDR1 and CDR2 from the germline V gene are LGHNA and YSLEER. The CDR3 runs 16 residues. Written as DNA, the CDR3 is TGCGCCAGCAGCCTTAGGGACAGGGGGCTGGGCACTGAAGCTTTCTTT. Encoded protein: CASSLRDRGLGTEAFF.

This clonotype was recorded many times. The chain is built from TRBV7-2 and TRBJ2-5; TRBD2 matches 9 bases. The CDR3 loop spans 17 amino acids. Per the germline V gene, CDR1 is SGHTA and CDR2 is FQGNSA. Trimming removed 1 base from V and 5 bases from J; junction bases left unmatched: 11. This chain's CDR3 is CASSLEGARGGPETQYF. The CDR3 bases are TGTGCCAGCAGCTTAGAGGGGGCGCGGGGGGGCCCGGAGACCCAGTACTTC. Together with reference TRBV7-2 and TRBJ2-5, the CDR3 gives the full variable domain: GAGVSQSPSNKVTEKGKDVELRCDPISGHTALYWYRQSLGQGLEFLIYFQGNSAPDKSGLPSDRFSAERTGGSVSTLTIQRTQQEDSAVYLCASSLEGARGGPETQYFGPGTRLLVL.

This clonotype was counted only a few times. CDR3 region: CASFRGTANTEAFF. The CDR3 nucleotides are TGTGCCAGCTTCCGGGGGACAGCGAACACTGAAGCTTTCTTT. The rearrangement links TRBV2 to TRBJ1-1, with 7 bases aligning to TRBD1. This CDR3 is built from 14 residues. CDR1 SNHLY and CDR2 FYNNEI come from the germline V gene. Losses at the gene ends were 8 bases for V and 1 base for J; bases not matched to a gene: 7.

This clonotype was counted ten times or more. This sequence joins TRBV7-9 and TRBJ2-7; D possibly corresponds to TRBD1 (5 bases). Germline V lookup: CDR1 SEHNR, CDR2 FQNEAQ (reference sequence). The germline V and J ends were trimmed by 5 bases and 4 bases, with 18 bases remaining between them. This CDR3 comprises 15 residues. The CDR3 sequence is CASSRPGRGQYEQYF. In DNA form, the CDR3 reads TGTGCCAGCAGCAGACCTGGTAGGGGTCAATACGAGCAGTACTTC.

This clonotype was picked up many times. J is TRBJ2-1 and V is TRBV7-2; TRBD2 matches 8 bases. The CDR3 totals 18 residues. The J segment lost 6 bases and the V segment lost 2 bases, leaving 15 bases of the junction unmatched. Germline-derived CDR1 and CDR2 are SGHTA and FQGNSA. The CDR3 is CASSLWGPAGGGSNEQFF. The CDR3 bases are TGTGCCAGCAGCTTATGGGGTCCAGCCGGGGGGGGATCCAATGAGCAGTTCTTC.

This clonotype was seen many times. This chain connects TRBV7-9 to TRBJ2-2, with D perhaps matching TRBD2 (6 bases). CDR1 SEHNR and CDR2 FQNEAQ come from the germline V gene (reference sequence). The CDR3 extends over 14 amino acids. V lost 7 bases and J 4 bases, leaving 13 bases between the germline ends. CDR3 nucleotide sequence: TGTGCCAGCACTCGGGGGACGGGCACCGGGGAGCTGTTTTTT. It encodes CASTRGTGTGELFF.

This clonotype was counted ten times or more. The V call is TRBV19, the J call TRBJ1-2; D unresolved. Germline CDR1 LNHDA, CDR2 SQIVND (reference sequence). The ends were cut back, 6 bases at V and 2 bases at J, with 19 bases in the middle. CDR3 length: 16 amino acids. The CDR3 coding sequence is TGTGCCAGTAGGCCCCCAAACCATCTCGGGAACTATGGCTACACCTTC. Translating it yields CASRPPNHLGNYGYTF.

This clonotype has ten or more counts. The chain is built from TRBV7-2 and TRBJ1-2, with D perhaps TRBD1 (5 bases). CDR1 is SGHTA, CDR2 FQGNSA, per germline. The CDR3 sequence is 17 residues long. With 0 bases removed from V and 7 bases from J, the gap between germline ends came to 21 bases. Here the CDR3 DNA reads TGTGCCAGCAGCTTAGCGACGGTGGGGCAGGGAGGAGGTGGCTACACCTTC. It encodes CASSLATVGQGGGGYTF.

The chain carries TRBV7-2 and TRBJ1-1, with D uncertain. From germline, CDR1 is SGHTA and CDR2 FQGNSA. Trimming cost V 1 base and J 11 bases, with 11 bases left between them. The CDR3 is 12 amino acids. CDR3 region: CASSLGSRGAFF. The CDR3 DNA follows: TGTGCCAGCAGCTTAGGGTCTCGAGGGGCTTTCTTT.

This clonotype was counted a few times. The V and J genes are TRBV9 and TRBJ1-1, with D uncertain. The CDR3 is 15 amino acids. Germline V gene lookup returns CDR1 SGDLS and CDR2 YYNGEE. Between the trimmed V and J ends, which lost 0 bases and 5 bases, there was a span of 14 bases. CDR3 sequence: CASSVEGTGVTEAFF. For the CDR3, the DNA is TGTGCCAGCAGCGTAGAGGGAACGGGAGTAACTGAAGCTTTCTTT.